This T cell receptor beta chain was sequenced during a study of cytomegalovirus exposure and HLA in healthy donors. Looked up from germline, CDR1 is LGHNA and CDR2 is YSLEER. V shed 1 base and J 3 bases; nucleotides not matched to a gene: 4. This CDR3 is built from 15 residues. For this clone: Its specificity is not known.

TCRdb keeps only in-frame clones here, not all; method: immunoSEQ multiplex PCR. This sample has 160,000 or so clones, with roughly 84% found just once. The donors belonged to the approximately 120-subject validation cohort, separate from the roughly 650-subject first cohort. Whole-study results and caveats: For cytomegalovirus status, the classifier reportedly gave diagnoses with high specificity and sensitivity. Some TCR beta chains (164 of them) were listed as cytomegalovirus-associated.

This chain connects TRBV4-3 to TRBJ2-7; 9 positions match TRBD1. Sequences were obtained from PBMCs. The clonotype was recovered from a man aged 30 to 39 in good health and CMV-seropositive. Here the CDR3 reads CASSQAGGQGYEQYF. In DNA, the CDR3 is TGCGCCAGCAGCCAAGCAGGGGGACAGGGCTACGAGCAGTACTTC.